This T cell receptor beta chain was recorded in a study of blood T cell repertoires in COVID-19. Study at large: The analysed material was cDNA or gDNA that came from T cells, B-cell-depleted T cells, or PBMCs.

Some clones are missing from TCRdb's copy, which holds only in-frame ones; the method was immunoSEQ multiplex PCR. Among under 250,000 clones listed, approximately 86% were seen once. Trimming cost V 1 base and J 5 bases, with 14 bases left between them. There are 15 residues in the CDR3. CDR1 and CDR2 (germline): LNHDA, SQIVND (reference sequence). The sample comprised peripheral blood. The chain uses TRBV19 and TRBJ1-2, with D possibly matching TRBD1 (5 bases). The origin of this receptor is a man aged 40-49 years with acute or convalescent COVID-19. The CDR3 region has the DNA TGTGCCAGTAGTATAGGGGGGGGAGGATCTTATGGCTACACCTTC. Its translation is CASSIGGGGSYGYTF.